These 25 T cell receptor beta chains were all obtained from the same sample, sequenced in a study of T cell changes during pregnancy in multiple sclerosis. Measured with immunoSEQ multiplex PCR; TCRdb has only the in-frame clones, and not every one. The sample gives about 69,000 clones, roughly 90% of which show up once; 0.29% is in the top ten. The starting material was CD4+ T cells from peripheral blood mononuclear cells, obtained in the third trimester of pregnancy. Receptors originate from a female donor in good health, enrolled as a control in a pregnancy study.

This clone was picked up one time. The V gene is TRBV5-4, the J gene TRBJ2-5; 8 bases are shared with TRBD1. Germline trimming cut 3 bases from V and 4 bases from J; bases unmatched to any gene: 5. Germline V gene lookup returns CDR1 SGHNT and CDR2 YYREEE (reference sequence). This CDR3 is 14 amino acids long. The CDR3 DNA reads TGTGCCAGCAGCTCTCAGGGGGCAGGAGAGACCCAGTACTTC. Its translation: CASSSQGAGETQYF.

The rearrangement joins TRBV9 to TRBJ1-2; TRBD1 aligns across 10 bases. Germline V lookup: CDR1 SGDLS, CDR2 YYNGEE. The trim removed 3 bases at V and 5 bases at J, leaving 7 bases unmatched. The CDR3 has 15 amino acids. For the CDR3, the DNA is TGTGCCAGCAGCGCCCAGGGACAGGGGTATTATGGCTACACCTTC. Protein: CASSAQGQGYYGYTF.

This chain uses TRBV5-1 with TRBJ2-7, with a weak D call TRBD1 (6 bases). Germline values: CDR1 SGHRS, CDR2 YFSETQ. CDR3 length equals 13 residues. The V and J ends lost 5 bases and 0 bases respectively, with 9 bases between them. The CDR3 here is CASRGANSYEQYF. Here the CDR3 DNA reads TGCGCCAGCAGGGGGGCAAACTCCTACGAGCAGTACTTC.

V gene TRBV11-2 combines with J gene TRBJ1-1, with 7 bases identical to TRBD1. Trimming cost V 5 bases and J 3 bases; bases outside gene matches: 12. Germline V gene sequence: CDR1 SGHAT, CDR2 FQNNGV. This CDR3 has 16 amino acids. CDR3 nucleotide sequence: TGTGCCAGCAGCCCAATGCGGACAGGTTATGACACTGAAGCTTTCTTT. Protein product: CASSPMRTGYDTEAFF.

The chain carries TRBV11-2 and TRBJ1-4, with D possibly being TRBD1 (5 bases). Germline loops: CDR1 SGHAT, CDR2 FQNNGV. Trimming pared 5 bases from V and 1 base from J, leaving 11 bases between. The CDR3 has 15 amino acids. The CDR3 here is CASSLRTRTNEKLFF. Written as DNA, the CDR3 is TGTGCCAGCAGCCTACGGACACGAACTAATGAAAAACTGTTTTTT.

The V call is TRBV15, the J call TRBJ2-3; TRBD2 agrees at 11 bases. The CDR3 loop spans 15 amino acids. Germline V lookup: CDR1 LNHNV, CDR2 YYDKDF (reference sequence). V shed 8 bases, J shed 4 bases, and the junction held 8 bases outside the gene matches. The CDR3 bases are TGTGCCACCGCTTTAGCGGGGGGGGGCTCAGATACGCAGTATTTT. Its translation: CATALAGGGSDTQYF.

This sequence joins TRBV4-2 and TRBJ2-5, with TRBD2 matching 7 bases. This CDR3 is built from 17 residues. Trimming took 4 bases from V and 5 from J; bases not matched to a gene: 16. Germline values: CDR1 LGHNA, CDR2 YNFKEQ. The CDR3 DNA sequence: TGTGCCAGCAGCCTACGGATCAGCGGGGCTAAAGGGGAGACCCAGTACTTC. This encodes CASSLRISGAKGETQYF.

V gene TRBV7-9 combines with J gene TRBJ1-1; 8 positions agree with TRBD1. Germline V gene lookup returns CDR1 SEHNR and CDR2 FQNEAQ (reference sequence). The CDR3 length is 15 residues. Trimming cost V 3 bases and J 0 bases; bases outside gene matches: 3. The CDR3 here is CASSFGDRMNTEAFF. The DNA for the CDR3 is TGTGCCAGCAGCTTCGGGGACAGGATGAACACTGAAGCTTTCTTT.

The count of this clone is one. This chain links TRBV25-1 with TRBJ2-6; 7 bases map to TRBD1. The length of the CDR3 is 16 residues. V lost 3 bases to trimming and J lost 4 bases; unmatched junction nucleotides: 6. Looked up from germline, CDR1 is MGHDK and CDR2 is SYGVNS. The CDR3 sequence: CASSETGPLGANVLTF. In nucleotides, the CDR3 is TGTGCCAGCAGTGAGACAGGGCCTCTCGGGGCCAACGTCCTGACTTTC.

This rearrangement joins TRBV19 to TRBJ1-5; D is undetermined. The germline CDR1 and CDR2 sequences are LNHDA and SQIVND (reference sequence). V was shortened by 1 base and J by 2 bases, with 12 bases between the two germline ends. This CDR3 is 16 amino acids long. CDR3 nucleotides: TGTGCCAGTAGTATAGGAGTCGTGAGAGGCAATCAGCCCCAGCATTTT. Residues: CASSIGVVRGNQPQHF.

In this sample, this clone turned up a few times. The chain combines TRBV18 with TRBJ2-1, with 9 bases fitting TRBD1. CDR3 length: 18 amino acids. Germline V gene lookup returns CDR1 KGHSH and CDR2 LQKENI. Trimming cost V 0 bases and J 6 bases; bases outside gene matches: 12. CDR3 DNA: TGTGCCAGCTCACCACCGTGGAGTTCGGGACAGGGTTTCAATGAGCAGTTCTTC. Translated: CASSPPWSSGQGFNEQFF.

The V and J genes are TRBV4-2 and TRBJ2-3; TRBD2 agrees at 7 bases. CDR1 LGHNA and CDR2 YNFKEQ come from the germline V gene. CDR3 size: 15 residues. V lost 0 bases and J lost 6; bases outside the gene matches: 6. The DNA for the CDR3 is TGTGCCAGCAGCCAAGAATTCGCCGGGGGGGATACGCAGTATTTT. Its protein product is CASSQEFAGGDTQYF.

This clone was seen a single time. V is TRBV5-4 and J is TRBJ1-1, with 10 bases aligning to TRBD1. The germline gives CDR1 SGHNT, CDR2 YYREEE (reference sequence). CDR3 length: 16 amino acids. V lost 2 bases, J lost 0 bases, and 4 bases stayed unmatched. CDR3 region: CASSLLTGGLNTEAFF. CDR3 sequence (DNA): TGTGCCAGCAGCTTACTGACAGGGGGCCTGAACACTGAAGCTTTCTTT.

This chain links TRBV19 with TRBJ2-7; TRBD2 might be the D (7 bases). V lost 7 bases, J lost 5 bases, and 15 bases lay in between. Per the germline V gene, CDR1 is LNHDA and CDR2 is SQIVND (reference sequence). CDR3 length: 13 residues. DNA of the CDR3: TGTGCCAGTAATAAGGGGGGGATCAACGAGCAGTACTTC. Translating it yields CASNKGGINEQYF.

For the CDR3, the DNA is TGCGCCAGCAGCCAGGGGAGTAGCAATCAGCCCCAGCATTTT. Its translation: CASSQGSSNQPQHF. The rearrangement joins TRBV4-1 to TRBJ1-5; unclear D gene. The germline gives CDR1 MGHRA, CDR2 YSYEKL. This CDR3 has 14 residues. The ends were cut back, 3 bases at V and 0 bases at J, with 6 bases in the middle.

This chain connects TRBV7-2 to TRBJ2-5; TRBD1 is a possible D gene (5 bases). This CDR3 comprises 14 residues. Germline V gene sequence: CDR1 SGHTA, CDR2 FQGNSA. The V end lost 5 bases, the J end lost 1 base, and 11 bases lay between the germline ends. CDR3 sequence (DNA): TGTGCCAGCAGCCGAGACAGATCCCAAGAGACCCAGTACTTC. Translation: CASSRDRSQETQYF. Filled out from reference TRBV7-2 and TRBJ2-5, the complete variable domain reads GAGVSQSPSNKVTEKGKDVELRCDPISGHTALYWYRQSLGQGLEFLIYFQGNSAPDKSGLPSDRFSAERTGGSVSTLTIQRTQQEDSAVYLCASSRDRSQETQYFGPGTRLLVL.

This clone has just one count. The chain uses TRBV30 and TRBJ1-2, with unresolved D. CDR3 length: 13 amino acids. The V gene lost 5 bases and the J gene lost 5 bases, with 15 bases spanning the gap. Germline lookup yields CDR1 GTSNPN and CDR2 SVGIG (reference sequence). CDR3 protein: CAWAQGGDYGYTF. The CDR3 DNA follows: TGTGCCTGGGCACAAGGCGGGGATTATGGCTACACCTTC.

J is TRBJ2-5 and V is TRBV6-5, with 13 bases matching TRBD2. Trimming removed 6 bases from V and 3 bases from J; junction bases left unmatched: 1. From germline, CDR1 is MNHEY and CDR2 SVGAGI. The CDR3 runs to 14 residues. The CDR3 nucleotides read TGTGCCAGCAGGACTAGCGGGGGGAAAGAGACCCAGTACTTC. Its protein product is CASRTSGGKETQYF.

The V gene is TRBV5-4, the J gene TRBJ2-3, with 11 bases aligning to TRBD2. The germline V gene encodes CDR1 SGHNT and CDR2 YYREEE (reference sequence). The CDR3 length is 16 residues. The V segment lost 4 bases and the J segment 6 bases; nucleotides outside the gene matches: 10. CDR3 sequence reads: CASSRGASGGQDTQYF. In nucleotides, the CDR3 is TGTGCCAGCAGCCGCGGGGCTAGCGGGGGGCAGGATACGCAGTATTTT.

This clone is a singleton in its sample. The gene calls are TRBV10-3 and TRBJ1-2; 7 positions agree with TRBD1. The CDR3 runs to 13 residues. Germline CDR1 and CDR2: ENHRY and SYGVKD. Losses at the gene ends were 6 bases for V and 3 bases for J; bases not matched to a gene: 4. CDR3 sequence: CAIRTGRDYGYTF. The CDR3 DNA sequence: TGTGCCATCAGGACAGGGCGGGACTATGGCTACACCTTC.

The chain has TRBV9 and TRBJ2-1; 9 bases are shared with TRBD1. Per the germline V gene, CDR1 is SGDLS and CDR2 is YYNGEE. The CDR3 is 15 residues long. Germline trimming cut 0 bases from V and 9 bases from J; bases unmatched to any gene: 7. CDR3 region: CASSVGPVTGGEQFF. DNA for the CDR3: TGTGCCAGCAGCGTAGGGCCTGTGACAGGGGGTGAGCAGTTCTTC.

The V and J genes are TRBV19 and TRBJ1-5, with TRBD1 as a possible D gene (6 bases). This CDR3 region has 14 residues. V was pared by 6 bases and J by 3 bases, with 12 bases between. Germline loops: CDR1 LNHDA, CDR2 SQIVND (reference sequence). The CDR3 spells CASSLQGYNQPQHF. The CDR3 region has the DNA TGTGCCAGTAGCCTACAGGGTTACAATCAGCCCCAGCATTTT.

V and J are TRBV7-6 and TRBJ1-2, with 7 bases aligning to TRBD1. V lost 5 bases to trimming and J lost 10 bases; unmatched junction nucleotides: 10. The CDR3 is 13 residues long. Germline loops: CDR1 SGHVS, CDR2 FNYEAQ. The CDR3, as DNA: TGTGCCAGCAGCCACGGGACAGACCTGACCTACACCTTC. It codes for CASSHGTDLTYTF.

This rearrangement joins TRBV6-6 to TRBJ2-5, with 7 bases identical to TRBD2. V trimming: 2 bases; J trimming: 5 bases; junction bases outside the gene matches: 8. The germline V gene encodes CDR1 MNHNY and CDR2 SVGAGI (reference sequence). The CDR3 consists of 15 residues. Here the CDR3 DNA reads TGTGCCAGCAGTTACCCGGGGGAGGGAAGGGAGACCCAGTACTTC. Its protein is CASSYPGEGRETQYF.

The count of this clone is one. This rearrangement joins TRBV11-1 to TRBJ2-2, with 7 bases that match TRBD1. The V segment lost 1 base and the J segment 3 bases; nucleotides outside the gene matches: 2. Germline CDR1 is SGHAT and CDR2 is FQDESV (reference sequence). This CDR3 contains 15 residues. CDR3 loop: CASSLGQGDTGELFF. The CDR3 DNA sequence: TGTGCCAGCAGCTTAGGCCAGGGGGACACCGGGGAGCTGTTTTTT.